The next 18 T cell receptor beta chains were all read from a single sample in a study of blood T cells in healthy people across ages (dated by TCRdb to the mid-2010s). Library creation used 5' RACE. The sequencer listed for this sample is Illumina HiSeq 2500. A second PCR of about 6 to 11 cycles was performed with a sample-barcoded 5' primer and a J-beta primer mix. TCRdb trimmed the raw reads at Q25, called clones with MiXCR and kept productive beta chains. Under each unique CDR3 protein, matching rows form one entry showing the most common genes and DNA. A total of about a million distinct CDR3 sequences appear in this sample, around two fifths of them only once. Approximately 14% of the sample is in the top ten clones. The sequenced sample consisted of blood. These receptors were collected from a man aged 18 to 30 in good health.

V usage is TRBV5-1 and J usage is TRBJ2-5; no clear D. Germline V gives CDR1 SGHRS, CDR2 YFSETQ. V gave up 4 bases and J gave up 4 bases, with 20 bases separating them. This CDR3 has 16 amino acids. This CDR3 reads CASSLFVGLQGETQYF. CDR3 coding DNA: TGCGCCAGCAGCCTTTTTGTAGGCCTACAAGGAGAGACCCAGTACTTC. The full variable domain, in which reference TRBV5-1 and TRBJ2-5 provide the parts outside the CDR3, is KAGVTQTPRYLIKTRGQQVTLSCSPISGHRSVSWYQQTPGQGLQFLFEYFSETQRNKGNFPGRFSGRQFSNSRSEMNVSTLELGDSALYLCASSLFVGLQGETQYFGPGTRLLVL.

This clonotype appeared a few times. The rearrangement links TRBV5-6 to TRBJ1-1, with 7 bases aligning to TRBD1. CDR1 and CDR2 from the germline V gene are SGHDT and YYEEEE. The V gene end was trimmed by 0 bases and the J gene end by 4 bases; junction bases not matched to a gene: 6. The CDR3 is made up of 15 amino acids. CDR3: CASSLDRGLGTEAFF. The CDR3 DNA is TGTGCCAGCAGCTTGGACAGGGGACTGGGCACTGAAGCTTTCTTT.

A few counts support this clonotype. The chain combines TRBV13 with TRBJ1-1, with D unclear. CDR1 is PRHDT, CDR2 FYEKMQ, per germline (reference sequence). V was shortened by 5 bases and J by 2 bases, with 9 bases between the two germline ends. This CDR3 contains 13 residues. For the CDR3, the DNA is TGTGCCAGCAGCCCGACACAAAACACTGAAGCTTTCTTT. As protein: CASSPTQNTEAFF.

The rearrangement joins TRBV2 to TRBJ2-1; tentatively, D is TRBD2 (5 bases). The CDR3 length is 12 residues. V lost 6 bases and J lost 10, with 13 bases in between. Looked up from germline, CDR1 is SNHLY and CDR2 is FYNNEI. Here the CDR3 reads CASRAEGYEQFF. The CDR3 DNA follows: TGTGCCAGCAGAGCTGAGGGTTACGAGCAGTTCTTC.

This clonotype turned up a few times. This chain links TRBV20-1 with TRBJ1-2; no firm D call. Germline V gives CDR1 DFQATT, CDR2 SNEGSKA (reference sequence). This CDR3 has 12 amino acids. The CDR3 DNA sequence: TGCAGGGTCGACCACACCACCTATGGCTACACCTTC. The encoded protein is CRVDHTTYGYTF.

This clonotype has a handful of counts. CDR3 sequence reads: CASSLQGTGLNEQFF. CDR3 nucleotides: TGTGCCAGCAGTTTACAGGGGACGGGTTTAAATGAGCAGTTCTTC. This chain connects TRBV12-3 or TRBV12-4 to TRBJ2-1; possibly TRBD1 for D (6 bases). Trimming left V 2 bases short and J 7 bases short, with 15 bases between. The CDR3 length is 15 residues.

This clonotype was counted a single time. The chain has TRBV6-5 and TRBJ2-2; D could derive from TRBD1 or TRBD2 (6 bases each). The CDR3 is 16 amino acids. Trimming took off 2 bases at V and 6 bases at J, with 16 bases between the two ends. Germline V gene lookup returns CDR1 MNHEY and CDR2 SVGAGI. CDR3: CASSYPKGGLPGELFF. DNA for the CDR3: TGTGCCAGCAGTTACCCAAAAGGGGGGTTGCCCGGGGAGCTGTTTTTT.

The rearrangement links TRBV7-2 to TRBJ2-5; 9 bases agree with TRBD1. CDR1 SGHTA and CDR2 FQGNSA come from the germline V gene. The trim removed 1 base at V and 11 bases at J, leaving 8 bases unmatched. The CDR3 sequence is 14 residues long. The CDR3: CASSLDPTGGEQYF. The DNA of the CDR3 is TGTGCCAGCAGCTTAGACCCAACAGGGGGCGAACAGTACTTC.

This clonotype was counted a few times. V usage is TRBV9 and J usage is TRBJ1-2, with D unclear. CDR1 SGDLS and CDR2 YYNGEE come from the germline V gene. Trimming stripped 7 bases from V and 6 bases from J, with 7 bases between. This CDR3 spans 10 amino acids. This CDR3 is CASGRDGYTF. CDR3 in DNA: TGTGCCAGCGGGAGGGATGGCTACACCTTC.

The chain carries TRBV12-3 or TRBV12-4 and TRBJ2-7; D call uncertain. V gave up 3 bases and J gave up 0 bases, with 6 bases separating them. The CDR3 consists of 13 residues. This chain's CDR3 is CASSLYTSYEQYF. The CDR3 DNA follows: TGTGCCAGCAGTTTGTACACCTCCTACGAGCAGTACTTC.

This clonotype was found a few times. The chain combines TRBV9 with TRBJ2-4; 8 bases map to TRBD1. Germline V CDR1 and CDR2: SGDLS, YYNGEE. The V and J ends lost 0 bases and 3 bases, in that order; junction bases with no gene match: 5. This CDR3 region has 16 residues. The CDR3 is CASSVAGGEGKNIQYF. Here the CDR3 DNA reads TGTGCCAGCAGCGTAGCAGGGGGCGAGGGCAAAAACATTCAGTACTTC. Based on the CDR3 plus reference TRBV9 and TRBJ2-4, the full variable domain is DSGVTQTPKHLITATGQRVTLRCSPRSGDLSVYWYQQSLDQGLQFLIQYYNGEERAKGNILERFSAQQFPDLHSELNLSSLELGDSALYFCASSVAGGEGKNIQYFGAGTRLSVL.

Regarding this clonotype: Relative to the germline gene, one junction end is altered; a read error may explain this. The CDR3 region has the DNA TGTGCCAGCAGCTTTCAGCGGGCGTACAATGGGCAGTTCTTC. This translates into CASSFQRAYNGQFF. J is TRBJ2-1 and V is TRBV7-8; tentatively, D is TRBD2 (6 bases). CDR3 length: 14 residues. Germline CDR1 is SGHVS and CDR2 is FQNEAQ.

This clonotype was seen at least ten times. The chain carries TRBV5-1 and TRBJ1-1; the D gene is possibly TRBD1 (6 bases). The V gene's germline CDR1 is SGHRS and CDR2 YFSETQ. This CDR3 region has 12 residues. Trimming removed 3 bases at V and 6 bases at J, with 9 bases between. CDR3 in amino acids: CASSYGQSEAFF. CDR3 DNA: TGCGCCAGCAGCTATGGACAGTCTGAAGCTTTCTTT.

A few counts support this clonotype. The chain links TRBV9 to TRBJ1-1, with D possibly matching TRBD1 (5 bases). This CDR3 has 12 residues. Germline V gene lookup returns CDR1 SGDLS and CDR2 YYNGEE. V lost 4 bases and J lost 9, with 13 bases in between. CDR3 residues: CASSPRDGQAFF. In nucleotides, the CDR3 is TGTGCCAGCAGCCCTCGGGACGGCCAAGCTTTCTTT.

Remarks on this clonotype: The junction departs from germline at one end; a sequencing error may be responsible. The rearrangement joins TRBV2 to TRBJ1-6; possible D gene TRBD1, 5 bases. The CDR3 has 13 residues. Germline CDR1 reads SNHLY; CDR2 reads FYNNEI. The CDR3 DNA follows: TGTGCCAGACAGGAAGGTTGGAATTTACCCCTCCACTTT. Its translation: CARQEGWNLPLHF.

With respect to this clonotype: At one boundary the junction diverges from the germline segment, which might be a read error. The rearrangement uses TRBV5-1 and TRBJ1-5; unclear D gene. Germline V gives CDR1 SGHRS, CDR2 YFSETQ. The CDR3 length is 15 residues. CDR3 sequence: CASSFDKEPNQLQHF. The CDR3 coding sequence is TGCGCCAGCAGCTTTGATAAGGAGCCCAATCAGCTCCAGCATTTT.

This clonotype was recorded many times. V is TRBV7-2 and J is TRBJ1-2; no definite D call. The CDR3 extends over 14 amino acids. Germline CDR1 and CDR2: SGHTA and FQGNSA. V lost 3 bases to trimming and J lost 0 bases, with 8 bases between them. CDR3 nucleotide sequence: TGTGCCAGCAGCTTGCGGGTAACTAACTATGGCTACACCTTC. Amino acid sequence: CASSLRVTNYGYTF.

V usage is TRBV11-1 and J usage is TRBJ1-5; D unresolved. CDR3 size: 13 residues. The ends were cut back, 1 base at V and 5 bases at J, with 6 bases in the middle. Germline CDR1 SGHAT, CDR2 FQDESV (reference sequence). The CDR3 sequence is CASSLDPHQPQHF. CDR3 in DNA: TGTGCCAGCAGCTTAGACCCTCATCAGCCCCAGCATTTT.